This TCR beta chain was retrieved from a study of neoadjuvant nivolumab and ipilimumab in lung cancer. Study as a whole: Patients got nivolumab 3 mg/kg on days 1, 15 and 29; combination added ipilimumab 1 mg/kg day 1.

Using immunoSEQ multiplex PCR, the repertoire was profiled, and TCRdb retains in-frame clones only, with some absent. The sample carries fewer than 35,000 clones, roughly 90% recorded once. Study outcomes and limitations: Compared with tumor-adjacent uninvolved lung, resected tumors showed greater richness and clonality. Higher pretherapy blood TCR richness went with higher resected-tumor richness. From pretherapy to surgery, tumor richness and clonality rose with dual therapy.

The V gene end was trimmed by 1 base and the J gene end by 5 bases; junction bases not matched to a gene: 8. Germline CDR1 and CDR2: SEHNR and FQNEAQ (reference sequence). The CDR3 covers 16 residues. In the case of this clone: Its matching antigen is unknown.

This chain uses TRBV7-9 with TRBJ2-1, with 7 bases that match TRBD1. Sequences were derived from peripheral blood, sampled after neoadjuvant nivolumab, alone or with ipilimumab, at or shortly before surgery. This clonotype was obtained from an adult with non-small cell lung cancer. The CDR3 sequence is CASSLDRGKGNNEQFF. The CDR3 bases are TGTGCCAGCAGCTTAGACAGGGGAAAAGGGAACAATGAGCAGTTCTTC.